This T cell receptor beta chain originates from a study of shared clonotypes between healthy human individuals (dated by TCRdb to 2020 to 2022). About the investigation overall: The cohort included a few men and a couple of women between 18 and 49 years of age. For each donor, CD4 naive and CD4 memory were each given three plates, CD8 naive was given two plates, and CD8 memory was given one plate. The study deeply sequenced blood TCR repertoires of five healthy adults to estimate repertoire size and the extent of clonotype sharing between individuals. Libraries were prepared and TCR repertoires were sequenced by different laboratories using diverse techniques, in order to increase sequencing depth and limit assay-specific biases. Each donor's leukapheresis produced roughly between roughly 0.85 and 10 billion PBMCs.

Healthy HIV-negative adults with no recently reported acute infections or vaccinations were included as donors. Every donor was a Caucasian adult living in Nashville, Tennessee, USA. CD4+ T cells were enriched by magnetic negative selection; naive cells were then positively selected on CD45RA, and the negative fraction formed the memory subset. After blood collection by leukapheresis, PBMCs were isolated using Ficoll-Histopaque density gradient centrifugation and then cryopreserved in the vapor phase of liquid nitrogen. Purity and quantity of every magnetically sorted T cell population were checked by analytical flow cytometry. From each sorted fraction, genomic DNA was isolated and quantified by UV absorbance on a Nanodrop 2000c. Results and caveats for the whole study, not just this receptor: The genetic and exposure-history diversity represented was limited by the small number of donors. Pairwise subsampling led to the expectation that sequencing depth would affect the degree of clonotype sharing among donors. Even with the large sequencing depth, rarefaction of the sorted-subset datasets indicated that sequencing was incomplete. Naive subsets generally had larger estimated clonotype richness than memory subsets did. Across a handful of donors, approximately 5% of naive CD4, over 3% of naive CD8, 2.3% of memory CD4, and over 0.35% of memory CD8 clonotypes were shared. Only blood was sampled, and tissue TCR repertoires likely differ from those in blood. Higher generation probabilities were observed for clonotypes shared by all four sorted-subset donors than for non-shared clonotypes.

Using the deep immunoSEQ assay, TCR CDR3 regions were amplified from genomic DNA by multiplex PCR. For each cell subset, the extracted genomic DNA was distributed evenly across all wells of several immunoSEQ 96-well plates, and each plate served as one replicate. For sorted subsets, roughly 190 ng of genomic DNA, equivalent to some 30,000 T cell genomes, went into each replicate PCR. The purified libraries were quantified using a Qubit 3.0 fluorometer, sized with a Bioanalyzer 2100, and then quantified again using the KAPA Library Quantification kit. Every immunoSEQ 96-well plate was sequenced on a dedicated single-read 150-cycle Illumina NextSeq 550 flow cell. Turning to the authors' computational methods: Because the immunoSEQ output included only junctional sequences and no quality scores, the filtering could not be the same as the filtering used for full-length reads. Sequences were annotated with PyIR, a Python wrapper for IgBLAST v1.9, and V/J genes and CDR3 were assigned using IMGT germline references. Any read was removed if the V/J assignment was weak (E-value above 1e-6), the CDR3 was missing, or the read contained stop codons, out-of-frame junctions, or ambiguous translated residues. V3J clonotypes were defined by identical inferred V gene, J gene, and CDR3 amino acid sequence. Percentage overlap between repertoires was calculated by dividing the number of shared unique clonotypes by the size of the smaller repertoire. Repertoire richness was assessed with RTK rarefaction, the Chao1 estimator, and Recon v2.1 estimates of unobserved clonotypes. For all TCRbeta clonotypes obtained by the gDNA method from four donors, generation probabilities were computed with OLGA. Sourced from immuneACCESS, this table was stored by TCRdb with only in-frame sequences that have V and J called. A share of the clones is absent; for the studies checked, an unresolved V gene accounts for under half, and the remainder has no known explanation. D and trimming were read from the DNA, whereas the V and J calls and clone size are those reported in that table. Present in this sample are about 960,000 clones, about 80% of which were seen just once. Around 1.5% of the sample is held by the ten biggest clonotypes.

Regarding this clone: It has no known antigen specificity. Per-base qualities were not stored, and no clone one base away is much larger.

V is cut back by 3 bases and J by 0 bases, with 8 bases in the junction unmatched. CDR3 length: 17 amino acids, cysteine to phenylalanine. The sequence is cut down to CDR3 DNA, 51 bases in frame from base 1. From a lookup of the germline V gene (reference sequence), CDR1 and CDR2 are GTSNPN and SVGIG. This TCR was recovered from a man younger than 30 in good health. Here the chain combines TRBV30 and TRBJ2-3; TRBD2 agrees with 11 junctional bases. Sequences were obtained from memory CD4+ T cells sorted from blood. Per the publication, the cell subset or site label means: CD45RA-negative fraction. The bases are TGTGCCTGGAGGGGGACTAGCGGCTCAACTAGCACAGATACGCAGTATTTT. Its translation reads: CAWRGTSGSTSTDTQYF.